A single sample gave rise to the 10 T cell receptor beta chains below, sequenced in a study of blood T cell repertoires in COVID-19. TCRdb's copy holds only in-frame clones and misses some; the assay was immunoSEQ multiplex PCR. The table lists about 180,000 clones, 83% of them singletons, with approximately 8% in the top ten. Sequencing was performed on peripheral blood. The receptor set was obtained from a woman aged 70 to 79 with COVID-19, enrolled during active disease.

The chain couples TRBV18 to TRBJ2-3; TRBD2 agrees at 7 bases. The CDR3 covers 15 residues. The trim removed 0 bases at V and 2 bases at J, leaving 2 bases unmatched. Germline values: CDR1 KGHSH, CDR2 LQKENI. CDR3 region: CASSPPGGDTDTQYF. Written as DNA, the CDR3 is TGTGCCAGCTCACCACCGGGGGGGGACACAGATACGCAGTATTTT.

On this clone itself: Other DNA sequences in this sample translate to the same CDR3. The chain combines TRBV9 with TRBJ1-4; the match to TRBD1 covers 7 bases. Germline loops: CDR1 SGDLS, CDR2 YYNGEE. J was trimmed by 9 bases and V by 0 bases; bases with no gene match: 11. CDR3 length: 16 amino acids. The CDR3 DNA follows: TGTGCCAGCAGCGTAGGGCCGGGACAGACGGCCCAAAAACTGTTTTTT. Protein sequence: CASSVGPGQTAQKLFF.

The chain has TRBV25-1 and TRBJ1-3, with TRBD1 as a possible D gene (5 bases). Germline values: CDR1 MGHDK, CDR2 SYGVNS. V was cut by 3 bases and J by 8 bases, with 17 bases left in between. The CDR3 loop spans 15 amino acids. The chain's CDR3 is CASSEPGGSRDTIYF. The CDR3 region has the DNA TGTGCCAGCAGTGAGCCCGGGGGGTCTCGCGACACCATATATTTT.

CDR3 sequence: CASSLTSGSGEQYF. For the CDR3, the DNA is TGTGCCAGCAGCTTAACTAGCGGGAGTGGCGAGCAGTACTTC. The gene calls are TRBV7-3 and TRBJ2-7; 9 bases map to TRBD2. Looked up from germline, CDR1 is SGHTA and CDR2 is FQGTGA. V lost 0 bases, J lost 6 bases, and 3 bases stayed unmatched. There are 14 residues in the CDR3.

J is TRBJ2-3 and V is TRBV3-1 (or the pseudogene TRBV3-2); 7 bases match TRBD2. In germline, CDR1 is LGHDT, CDR2 YNNKEL (reference sequence). V lost 4 bases to trimming and J lost 5 bases; unmatched junction nucleotides: 3. The CDR3 is 13 amino acids. The CDR3 coding sequence is TGTGCCAGCAGCCGCGGGAGAGGAGATACGCAGTATTTT. It encodes CASSRGRGDTQYF.

This chain joins TRBV7-2 and TRBJ2-1; TRBD1 matches 7 bases. CDR1 and CDR2 from the germline V gene are SGHTA and FQGNSA. The J segment lost 4 bases and the V segment lost 7 bases, leaving 10 bases of the junction unmatched. The CDR3 runs 15 residues. This chain's CDR3 is CASTPGYRGYNEQFF. For the CDR3, the DNA is TGTGCCAGCACCCCGGGGTACAGGGGTTACAATGAGCAGTTCTTC.

This chain links TRBV6-2 or TRBV6-3 with TRBJ2-2; 12 bases match TRBD2. This CDR3 is built from 16 residues. CDR1 is MNHEY, CDR2 SVGEGT, per germline. The V and J ends lost 5 bases and 4 bases, in that order; junction bases with no gene match: 5. The DNA of the CDR3 is TGTGCCAGCAGTCGACCGGGACTAGCGGGCACCGGGGAGCTGTTTTTT. Its translation is CASSRPGLAGTGELFF.

This chain joins TRBV5-1 and TRBJ2-7, with TRBD1 as a possible D gene (6 bases). V was trimmed by 4 bases and J by 1 base, leaving 12 bases between them. In germline, CDR1 is SGHRS, CDR2 YFSETQ. The CDR3 length is 14 residues. CDR3 residues: CASSEVDSSYEQYF. CDR3 DNA: TGCGCCAGCAGCGAAGTGGACAGTTCCTACGAGCAGTACTTC.

This clone was recorded once. The chain uses TRBV5-6 and TRBJ2-3, with a tentative D call TRBD2 (5 bases). Germline V gene sequence: CDR1 SGHDT, CDR2 YYEEEE. V was cut by 4 bases and J by 2 bases, with 14 bases left in between. The CDR3 runs to 15 residues. The CDR3: CASSPDRTPTDTQYF. In nucleotides, the CDR3 is TGTGCCAGCAGCCCGGATAGGACTCCCACAGATACGCAGTATTTT. The full variable domain, its missing parts supplied by reference TRBV5-6 and TRBJ2-3, is DAGVTQSPTHLIKTRGQQVTLRCSPKSGHDTVSWYQQALGQGPQFIFQYYEEEERQRGNFPDRFSGHQFPNYSSELNVNALLLGDSALYLCASSPDRTPTDTQYFGPGTRLTVL.

V is TRBV24-1 and J is TRBJ1-2; D not resolved. Germline CDR1 and CDR2: KGHDR and SFDVKD. The ends were cut back, 5 bases at V and 4 bases at J, with 13 bases in the middle. The CDR3 length is 14 residues. CDR3 DNA: TGTGCCACCAGTGCCTCCGGCGGAGGCTATGGCTACACCTTC. Its translation is CATSASGGGYGYTF.